The 17 T cell receptor beta chains given below trace back to one sample, sequenced in a study of T cells after yellow fever vaccination. One entry per CDR3 protein results from TCRdb running MiXCR on the 5' RACE reads. Of hundreds of thousands of distinct CDR3 sequences in the sample, about a sixth were seen once. Sequenced material: PBMCs, taken 5 to 6 days after the first yellow fever vaccination. All receptors derive from a man aged 18 to 30 who received the YFV17D yellow fever vaccine.

The sample holds many counts of this clonotype. This chain joins TRBV5-1 and TRBJ1-1; 8 positions agree with TRBD1. The ends lost 3 bases at V and 5 bases at J; junction bases unmatched: 6. Germline V gene data show CDR1 as SGHRS and CDR2 as YFSETQ. The length of the CDR3 is 14 residues. This CDR3 reads CASSSGQGRTEAFF. The CDR3 region has the DNA TGCGCCAGCAGCTCCGGACAGGGTCGGACTGAAGCTTTCTTT.

For the CDR3, the DNA is TGTGCCACCAGCAGATTGAACACTGAAGCTTTCTTT. Translating it yields CATSRLNTEAFF. This chain connects TRBV15 to TRBJ1-1, with no clear D. Trimming removed 2 bases at V and 0 bases at J, with 1 base between. Germline lookup yields CDR1 LNHNV and CDR2 YYDKDF (reference sequence). The CDR3 is 12 amino acids. Full variable domain (outside the CDR3, taken from reference TRBV15 and TRBJ1-1): DAMVIQNPRYQVTQFGKPVTLSCSQTLNHNVMYWYQQKSSQAPKLLFHYYDKDFNNEADTPDNFQSRRPNTSFCFLDIRSPGLGDTAMYLCATSRLNTEAFFGQGTRLTVV.

The chain couples TRBV5-1 to TRBJ2-5, with D perhaps matching TRBD2 (5 bases). V was trimmed by 0 bases and J by 9 bases, leaving 21 bases between them. The CDR3 sequence is 16 residues long. In germline, CDR1 is SGHRS, CDR2 YFSETQ. CDR3: CASSLDGLPPGGAQYF. The CDR3, as DNA: TGCGCCAGCAGCTTGGACGGACTGCCCCCGGGTGGGGCCCAGTACTTC.

CDR3 DNA sequence: TGTGCCAGCAGTCCGGTAGCGGGGGCTTACAATGAGCAGTTCTTC. Its protein product is CASSPVAGAYNEQFF. J is TRBJ2-1 and V is TRBV12-3 or TRBV12-4; 9 bases are shared with TRBD2. J gave up 4 bases and V 5 bases, and 6 bases lay outside the gene matches. CDR3 size: 15 residues.

The sample holds a few counts of this clonotype. This sequence joins TRBV2 and TRBJ2-5, with 7 nucleotides matching TRBD2. The V segment lost 4 bases and the J segment 5 bases; nucleotides outside the gene matches: 16. Per the germline V gene, CDR1 is SNHLY and CDR2 is FYNNEI. This CDR3 comprises 17 residues. CDR3 in amino acids: CASSGRTRIKLWETQYF. DNA of the CDR3: TGTGCCAGCAGTGGTCGGACTAGGATAAAACTGTGGGAGACCCAGTACTTC. Full variable domain (outside the CDR3, taken from reference TRBV2 and TRBJ2-5): EPEVTQTPSHQVTQMGQEVILRCVPISNHLYFYWYRQILGQKVEFLVSFYNNEISEKSEIFDDQFSVERPDGSNFTLKIRSTKLEDSAMYFCASSGRTRIKLWETQYFGPGTRLLVL.

In this sample, this clonotype turned up a few times. This sequence joins TRBV6-1 and TRBJ2-1; D gene ambiguous. This CDR3 is 13 amino acids long. The V end lost 6 bases, the J end lost 5 bases, and 11 bases lay between the germline ends. CDR1 and CDR2 from the germline V gene are MNHNS and SASEGT. The CDR3 region is CASSSVLHNEQFF. The DNA for the CDR3 is TGTGCCAGCAGCTCCGTGCTCCACAATGAGCAGTTCTTC.

This clonotype came up a few times. V is TRBV5-1 and J is TRBJ1-2; D ambiguous. Per the germline V gene, CDR1 is SGHRS and CDR2 is YFSETQ. Trimming removed 6 bases from V and 1 base from J, with 10 bases in between. The CDR3 length is 13 residues. The CDR3 DNA is TGCGCCAGCACCCTGGGAATTAACTATGGCTACACCTTC. It yields the protein CASTLGINYGYTF.

The chain carries TRBV5-1 and TRBJ2-1; D is possibly TRBD1 (5 bases). There are 16 residues in the CDR3. Per germline, CDR1 SGHRS and CDR2 YFSETQ. Trimming stripped 4 bases from V and 6 bases from J, with 20 bases between. The DNA for the CDR3 is TGCGCCAGCAGCCTATCGGACATCATCACGGGCAATGAGCAGTTCTTC. Its protein product is CASSLSDIITGNEQFF.

The rearrangement joins TRBV5-5 to TRBJ2-3; 7 bases align to TRBD1. Germline V gene data show CDR1 as SGHKS and CDR2 as YYEKEE (reference sequence). The junction had 5 bases not matched to a gene; V was cut back by 0 bases and J by 1 base. The CDR3 consists of 16 residues. CDR3 sequence reads: CASSLGTGAGTDTQYF. The CDR3, as DNA: TGTGCCAGCAGCTTGGGAACAGGGGCGGGCACAGATACGCAGTATTTT. The full variable domain, in which reference TRBV5-5 and TRBJ2-3 provide the parts outside the CDR3, is DAGVTQSPTHLIKTRGQQVTLRCSPISGHKSVSWYQQVLGQGPQFIFQYYEKEERGRGNFPDRFSARQFPNYSSELNVNALLLGDSALYLCASSLGTGAGTDTQYFGPGTRLTVL.

This clonotype was seen only a few times. The J gene is TRBJ2-3, the V gene TRBV5-1, with TRBD1 identical over 8 bases. CDR1 SGHRS and CDR2 YFSETQ come from the germline V gene. This CDR3 spans 15 amino acids. With 0 bases clipped from V and 3 bases from J, the junction kept 3 bases outside the gene matches. For the CDR3, the DNA is TGCGCCAGCAGCTTGGGACAGGGGTATACAGATACGCAGTATTTT. Protein: CASSLGQGYTDTQYF.

This clonotype occurred a few times. The chain joins TRBV5-5 to TRBJ2-3; 9 nucleotides line up with TRBD2. This CDR3 comprises 17 residues. Losses at the gene ends were 3 bases for V and 5 bases for J; bases not matched to a gene: 13. From germline, CDR1 is SGHKS and CDR2 YYEKEE (reference sequence). The CDR3 loop is CASSSRLLAGGQDTQYF. DNA for the CDR3: TGTGCCAGCAGCTCTCGGCTCTTGGCGGGGGGGCAAGATACGCAGTATTTT.

The J gene is TRBJ2-5, the V gene TRBV28, with D possibly TRBD1 on 6 matching bases. V was pared by 5 bases and J by 7 bases, with 23 bases between. Germline V gene sequence: CDR1 MDHEN, CDR2 SYDVKM. CDR3 length equals 16 residues. CDR3 in DNA: TGTGCCAGCAGTCACACACAGGGAACCTCCCGGGGGACCCAGTACTTC. Protein: CASSHTQGTSRGTQYF.

V and J are TRBV20-1 and TRBJ2-1; 10 nucleotides agree with TRBD1. After removal of 5 bases from V and 4 bases from J, the junction contained 5 bases not matched to a gene. CDR1 and CDR2 (germline): DFQATT, SNEGSKA (reference sequence). CDR3 length: 14 residues. CDR3 bases: TGCAGTGCTCACCGGGACAGGGGATACAATGAGCAGTTCTTC. Its translation: CSAHRDRGYNEQFF.

The chain recombines TRBV5-5 with TRBJ1-5, with D possibly being TRBD1 (5 bases). This CDR3 is built from 16 residues. V lost 2 bases and J lost 1, with 13 bases in between. Germline lookup yields CDR1 SGHKS and CDR2 YYEKEE (reference sequence). Here the CDR3 DNA reads TGTGCCAGCAGCTTAACAACGACAGTAAGCAATCAGCCCCAGCATTTT. Protein product: CASSLTTTVSNQPQHF.

There are a few counts of this clonotype. This chain joins TRBV18 and TRBJ2-1; D is unclear. V was cut by 3 bases and J by 0 bases, with 9 bases left in between. This CDR3 spans 15 amino acids. CDR1 KGHSH and CDR2 LQKENI come from the germline V gene. CDR3 sequence reads: CASSPAASSYNEQFF. In DNA form, the CDR3 reads TGTGCCAGCTCACCGGCGGCGAGCTCCTACAATGAGCAGTTCTTC.

This clonotype has only a few counts. V usage is TRBV7-9 and J usage is TRBJ1-6; 7 bases fit TRBD1. Germline CDR1 is SEHNR and CDR2 is FQNEAQ (reference sequence). This CDR3 comprises 15 residues. V trimming: 1 base; J trimming: 7 bases; junction bases outside the gene matches: 4. The CDR3 loop reads CASSLDRGPNSPLHF. CDR3 bases: TGTGCCAGCAGCTTAGACAGGGGCCCGAATTCACCCCTCCACTTT.

This clonotype has just a few counts. The gene calls are TRBV7-2 and TRBJ2-2; D is possibly TRBD1 (5 bases). Germline loops: CDR1 SGHTA, CDR2 FQGNSA. V was cut by 5 bases and J by 0 bases, with 13 bases left in between. CDR3 length equals 16 residues. The DNA of the CDR3 is TGTGCCAGCAGCCTTGGGGCAGCCTCGAACACCGGGGAGCTGTTTTTT. It specifies CASSLGAASNTGELFF.